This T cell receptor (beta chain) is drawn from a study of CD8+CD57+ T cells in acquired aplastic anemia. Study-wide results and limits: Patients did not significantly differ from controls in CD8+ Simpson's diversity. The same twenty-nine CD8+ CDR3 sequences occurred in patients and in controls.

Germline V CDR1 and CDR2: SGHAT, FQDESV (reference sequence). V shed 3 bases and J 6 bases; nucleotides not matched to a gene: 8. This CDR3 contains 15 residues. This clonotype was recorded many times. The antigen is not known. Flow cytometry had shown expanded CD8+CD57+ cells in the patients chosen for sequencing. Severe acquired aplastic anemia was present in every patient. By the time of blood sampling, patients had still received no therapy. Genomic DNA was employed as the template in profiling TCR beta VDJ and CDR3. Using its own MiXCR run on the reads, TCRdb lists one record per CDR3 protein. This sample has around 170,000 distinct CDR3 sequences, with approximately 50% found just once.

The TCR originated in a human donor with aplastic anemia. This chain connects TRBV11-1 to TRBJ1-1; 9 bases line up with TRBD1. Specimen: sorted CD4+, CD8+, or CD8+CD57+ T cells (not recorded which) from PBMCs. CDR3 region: CASSLMGQGSSEAFF. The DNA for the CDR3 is TGTGCCAGCAGCTTGATGGGACAGGGATCTTCTGAAGCTTTCTTT.